This TCR beta chain emerged from a study of shared clonotypes between healthy human individuals. Naive CD8 cells lacked CD45RO, underwent positive selection for CCR7 and left out terminally differentiated effector memory CD45RA+ cells. Healthy adults negative for HIV, lacking recent acute infections or vaccinations, served as donors. Deep-level settings were used for running the assay. The assay was immunoSEQ multiplex PCR, and TCRdb's table has in-frame clones only and misses some. The data show some 2.1 million clones, approximately 95% seen once. The CDR3 extends over 11 amino acids. The V gene lost 0 bases and the J gene lost 7 bases, with 3 bases spanning the gap. Germline-derived CDR1 and CDR2 are SGHAT and FQNNGV.

This receptor was identified in a man aged 18-30 years in good health. Sequencing was performed on naive CD8+ T cells sorted from blood. The gene calls are TRBV11-2 and TRBJ1-1; no reliable D call. The chain's CDR3 is CASSLEGEAFF. The CDR3 coding sequence is TGTGCCAGCAGCTTAGAGGGTGAAGCTTTCTTT.